What follows describes a single T cell receptor beta chain. Per the original data handling: Researchers report that nucleated cell counts were estimated from reference gene primer amplification. This table comes from immunoSEQ multiplex PCR, and its TCRdb copy is limited to in-frame clones, with some not included. The V and J calls and clone size are taken from that table; D and trimming were inferred from the DNA. Of about 250,000 clones in the sample, 87% were seen once. The source of the sample is a study of blood T cell repertoires in COVID-19. In the study overall: T cells, B-cell-depleted T cells, or PBMCs provided the cDNA or gDNA that served as material.

The CDR3 is 16 amino acids. V lost 4 bases, J lost 6 bases, and 19 bases lay in between. Germline-derived CDR1 and CDR2 are SGHAT and FQNNGV. The rearrangement joins TRBV11-2 to TRBJ2-4, with D possibly TRBD2 on 5 matching bases. The sequenced sample consisted of peripheral blood. The source of this sequence is a man aged 18 to 30 with active or convalescent COVID-19. CDR3 sequence reads: CASSSPTPGWRNIQYF. CDR3 in DNA: TGTGCCAGCAGCTCCCCCACTCCGGGGTGGAGAAACATTCAGTACTTC. The variable domain in full, with the rest retrieved from reference TRBV11-2 and TRBJ2-4, is EAGVAQSPRYKIIEKRQSVAFWCNPISGHATLYWYQQILGQGPKLLIQFQNNGVVDDSQLPKDRFSAERLKGVDSTLKIQPAKLEDSAVYLCASSSPTPGWRNIQYFGAGTRLSVL.